Described below is a single T cell receptor (beta chain) sequence and its context. Its target is unknown. This sample is part of a study of T cells in tuberculosis. In the study overall: In South Africa, adults with active tuberculosis were compared with IGRA-negative and latently infected IGRA-positive adolescents. Study conclusions and caveats: Shorter CDR3-alpha in active tuberculosis partly drove smaller distances.

Profiled with immunoSEQ multiplex PCR; TCRdb holds only in-frame clones, not every one. The repertoire holds around 25,000 clones, with 85% to 95% as singletons. V was pared by 4 bases and J by 5 bases, with 12 bases of the junction left unmatched. Germline V CDR1 and CDR2: SGDLS, YYNGEE. CDR3 length: 17 amino acids. This sequence was found in a donor aged 10-29 years with latent tuberculosis or without tuberculosis infection. Some clones in this sample may be carry-over from other donors' samples. The rearrangement links TRBV9 to TRBJ2-2; 9 positions match TRBD2. Sequencing was carried out using PBMCs. DNA for the CDR3: TGTGCCAGCAGCATAACGTCCGGGCTAGCGGGGACCGGGGAGCTGTTTTTT. It yields the protein CASSITSGLAGTGELFF.